The 15 T cell receptor beta chains below were found in one sample sequenced in a study of PD-L1 blockade in urothelial cancer. TCRdb keeps only in-frame clones here, not all; method: immunoSEQ multiplex PCR. Of approximately 47,000 clones detected, around 83% appear once; the ten largest clones hold 1.5% to 2%. Time point described: pretreatment peripheral blood. Sequences were derived from PBMCs, sampled around atezolizumab (anti-PD-L1) treatment. Receptors were obtained from a middle-aged man with urothelial cancer.

The chain carries TRBV7-9 and TRBJ2-1; D perhaps matches TRBD2 (6 bases). Trimming stripped 5 bases from V and 9 bases from J, with 17 bases between. The germline V gene encodes CDR1 SEHNR and CDR2 FQNEAQ (reference sequence). The CDR3 has 14 residues. The CDR3 DNA reads as TGTGCCAGCAGCCCCCGGGAGTATCGTCTTGAGCAGTTCTTC. As protein: CASSPREYRLEQFF.

The rearrangement links TRBV5-1 to TRBJ2-3; TRBD2 agrees at 12 bases. This CDR3 is 19 amino acids long. Germline CDR1 is SGHRS and CDR2 is YFSETQ. J lost 8 bases, V lost 4 bases, and 20 bases had no gene match. Written as DNA, the CDR3 is TGCGCCAGCAGCACTGGTTCCCCGGGACTAGCGGGCGTACTTGGTACGCAGTATTTT. Protein sequence: CASSTGSPGLAGVLGTQYF.

This chain links TRBV29-1 with TRBJ1-3; D gene uncertain. From germline, CDR1 is SQVTM and CDR2 ANQGSEA. There are 13 residues in the CDR3. V lost 4 bases and J lost 4, with 11 bases in between. Here the CDR3 DNA reads TGCAGCGTTGTTCCCAGTGTAGGAAACACCATATATTTT. This sequence encodes CSVVPSVGNTIYF.

The V gene is TRBV10-1, the J gene TRBJ2-5; TRBD2 matches 10 bases. Germline values: CDR1 WNHNN, CDR2 SYGVQD (reference sequence). There are 16 residues in the CDR3. J was trimmed by 5 bases and V by 2 bases; bases with no gene match: 8. CDR3 DNA: TGCGCCAGCAGTGAGGGTTTAGCGGGAGGTTCGGAGACCCAGTACTTC. Protein product: CASSEGLAGGSETQYF.

This clone came up once. The V gene is TRBV6-5, the J gene TRBJ2-5; tentative D call: TRBD1 (6 bases). Germline loops: CDR1 MNHEY, CDR2 SVGAGI. CDR3 size: 14 residues. V was clipped by 5 bases and J by 0 bases, with 10 bases between them. CDR3 sequence (DNA): TGTGCCAGCAGTCATGGACAGAACCAAGAGACCCAGTACTTC. It encodes CASSHGQNQETQYF.

This clone is medium-sized by share. The CDR3 loop reads CASTRTGVYNEQFF. In DNA, the CDR3 is TGTGCCAGCACCAGGACAGGTGTTTACAATGAGCAGTTCTTC. The chain recombines TRBV7-9 with TRBJ2-1; 7 bases are a match to TRBD1. V shed 7 bases, J shed 4 bases, and the junction held 7 bases outside the gene matches. Germline V CDR1 and CDR2: SEHNR, FQNEAQ (reference sequence). The CDR3 extends over 14 amino acids.

The chain combines TRBV5-6 with TRBJ2-2; possibly TRBD1 for D (5 bases). The CDR3 has 16 amino acids. In germline, CDR1 is SGHDT, CDR2 YYEEEE. The V and J ends lost 0 bases and 3 bases respectively, with 12 bases between them. CDR3 nucleotides: TGTGCCAGCAGCTTGGTACCAGGGTTGTACACCGGGGAGCTGTTTTTT. This codes for CASSLVPGLYTGELFF.

This sequence joins TRBV21-1 and TRBJ2-7; the DNA was not used to check the table's D call, TRBD1. TRBV21-1 is flagged as a pseudogene. The CDR3 runs to 17 residues. The CDR3 sequence: CASSKGPRTACSYEQYF. Written as DNA, the CDR3 is TGTGCCAGCAGCAAAGGCCCCCGGACAGCCTGTTCCTACGAGCAGTACTTC.

J is TRBJ2-2 and V is TRBV28, with 8 bases lining up with TRBD1. CDR1 and CDR2 from the germline V gene are MDHEN and SYDVKM. Unmatched junction bases numbered 7, after V lost 10 bases and J lost 0 bases. The CDR3 contains 15 residues. The CDR3 protein is CAITSDRANTGELFF. The CDR3 DNA follows: TGTGCCATCACCTCGGACAGGGCGAACACCGGGGAGCTGTTTTTT.

In DNA form, the CDR3 reads TGTGCCAGTAGTATGGGCGCGGGGGCCACGCAGTATTTT. It codes for CASSMGAGATQYF. This rearrangement joins TRBV19 to TRBJ2-3; D possibly corresponds to TRBD2 (7 bases). This CDR3 contains 13 residues. Germline V gene data show CDR1 as LNHDA and CDR2 as SQIVND (reference sequence). The V end lost 3 bases, the J end lost 9 bases, and 13 bases lay between the germline ends.

This clone has just a few counts. The V and J genes are TRBV10-2 and TRBJ1-1; 9 bases match TRBD1. With V trimmed by 6 bases and J by 1 base, 6 bases remained unmatched. Germline V gene sequence: CDR1 WSHSY, CDR2 SAAADI. The CDR3 is 15 amino acids. CDR3 in amino acids: CASRGGQGGNTEAFF. The CDR3 DNA reads as TGCGCCAGCAGGGGGGGACAGGGAGGGAACACTGAAGCTTTCTTT.

The chain couples TRBV19 to TRBJ2-1; D gene ambiguous. CDR3 size: 17 residues. The V end was cut by 3 bases, the J end by 0 bases, with 15 bases between. Germline V gene sequence: CDR1 LNHDA, CDR2 SQIVND (reference sequence). CDR3 in amino acids: CASSIEVRPSSYNEQFF. DNA of the CDR3: TGTGCCAGTAGTATTGAGGTGCGACCAAGCTCCTACAATGAGCAGTTCTTC.

The genes are TRBV6-1 and TRBJ2-6; 7 bases are a match to TRBD1. V shed 7 bases, J shed 0 bases, and the junction held 3 bases outside the gene matches. Germline assignment: CDR1 MNHNS and CDR2 SASEGT. This CDR3 is 15 amino acids long. CDR3 in amino acids: CASTAGGSGANVLTF. The CDR3, as DNA: TGTGCCAGCACGGCAGGGGGCTCTGGGGCCAACGTCCTGACTTTC.

This rearrangement joins TRBV5-1 to TRBJ1-3; D gene unclear. Trimming took 2 bases from V and 2 from J, leaving 8 bases between them. The germline V gene has CDR1 SGHRS and CDR2 YFSETQ. The CDR3 is made up of 14 amino acids. The CDR3 coding sequence is TGCGCCAGCAGCTTAGCAGGTCCTGGAAACACCATATATTTT. Translated, it gives CASSLAGPGNTIYF.

This chain links TRBV29-1 with TRBJ2-5, with TRBD2 as a possible D gene (5 bases). The CDR3 totals 14 residues. V was trimmed by 6 bases and J by 9 bases, leaving 23 bases between them. Per the germline V gene, CDR1 is SQVTM and CDR2 is ANQGSEA. Here the CDR3 reads CSVLESGSLRAQYF. The CDR3, as DNA: TGCAGCGTGCTTGAATCGGGGTCACTGAGAGCCCAGTACTTC.